A single sample is the source of the 5 T cell receptor beta chains below, sequenced in a study of cytomegalovirus exposure and HLA in healthy donors. PCR amplification relied on 60 Vbeta primers (plus 13 Jbeta primers). TCRdb keeps only in-frame clones here, not all; method: immunoSEQ multiplex PCR. The sample has 60,000 to 80,000 clones, roughly two thirds seen once. Sequenced input: PBMCs. All receptors come from a man aged 30-40 years in good health and CMV-seronegative.

This chain links TRBV7-8 with TRBJ1-4; TRBD1 aligns across 9 bases. The V segment lost 3 bases and the J segment 7 bases; nucleotides outside the gene matches: 6. This CDR3 has 15 amino acids. Germline lookup yields CDR1 SGHVS and CDR2 FQNEAQ. The CDR3 DNA sequence: TGTGCCAGCAGCTTTACCGGGACAGGGAGTGAAAAACTGTTTTTT. Protein: CASSFTGTGSEKLFF.

This chain joins TRBV7-2 and TRBJ2-1, with D uncertain. The CDR3 extends over 14 amino acids. CDR1 and CDR2 (germline): SGHTA, FQGNSA. V was cut by 4 bases and J by 10 bases, with 17 bases left in between. This CDR3 is CASSSSARWVEQFF. Written as DNA, the CDR3 is TGTGCCAGCAGCTCCTCAGCGAGGTGGGTCGAGCAGTTCTTC.

The V call is TRBV29-1, the J call TRBJ2-7, with D possibly TRBD1 on 6 matching bases. This CDR3 is built from 12 residues. V dropped 7 bases and J dropped 5 bases, with 15 bases sitting between them. Germline assignment: CDR1 SQVTM and CDR2 ANQGSEA. The CDR3 is CSGTDSHNEQYF. CDR3 DNA sequence: TGCAGCGGTACGGACAGCCATAACGAGCAGTACTTC.

The chain joins TRBV7-6 to TRBJ2-7; 9 bases map to TRBD2. Germline CDR1 is SGHVS and CDR2 is FNYEAQ. This CDR3 contains 15 residues. V dropped 2 bases and J dropped 7; count of bases not matched to a gene: 9. The CDR3 DNA is TGTGCCAGCAGCTTATCGGCGGCGGGGGGGCTGGAGCAGTACTTC. Translation gives CASSLSAAGGLEQYF.

The chain recombines TRBV6-5 with TRBJ2-2; 9 positions match TRBD2. CDR1 is MNHEY and CDR2 is SVGAGI in the germline V gene. Trimming removed 0 bases from V and 6 bases from J; junction bases left unmatched: 2. There are 15 residues in the CDR3. Here the CDR3 DNA reads TGTGCCAGCAGTTACTCTGGCGGGGGGGCCGGGGAGCTGTTTTTT. It is translated as CASSYSGGGAGELFF.